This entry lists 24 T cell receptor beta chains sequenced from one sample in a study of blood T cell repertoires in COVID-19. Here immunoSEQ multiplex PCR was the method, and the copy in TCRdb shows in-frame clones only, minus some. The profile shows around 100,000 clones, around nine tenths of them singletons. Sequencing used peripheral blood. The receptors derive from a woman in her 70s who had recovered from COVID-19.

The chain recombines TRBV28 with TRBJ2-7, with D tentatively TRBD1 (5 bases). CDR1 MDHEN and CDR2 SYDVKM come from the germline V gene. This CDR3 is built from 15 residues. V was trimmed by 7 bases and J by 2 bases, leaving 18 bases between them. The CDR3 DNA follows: TGTGCCAGCACCCTAAGGGGTACATACCCCTACGAGCAGTACTTC. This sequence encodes CASTLRGTYPYEQYF.

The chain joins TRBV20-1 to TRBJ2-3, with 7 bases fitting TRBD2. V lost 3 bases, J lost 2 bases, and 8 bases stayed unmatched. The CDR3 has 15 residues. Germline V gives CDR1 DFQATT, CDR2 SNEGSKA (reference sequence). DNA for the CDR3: TGCAGTGCTAGTGTCTGGGACTACTCCACAGATACGCAGTATTTT. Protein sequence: CSASVWDYSTDTQYF.

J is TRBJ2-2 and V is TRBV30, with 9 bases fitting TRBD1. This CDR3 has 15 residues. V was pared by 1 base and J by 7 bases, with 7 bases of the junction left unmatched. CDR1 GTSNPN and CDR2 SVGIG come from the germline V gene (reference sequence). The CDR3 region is CAWSENRGRGGELFF. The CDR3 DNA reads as TGTGCCTGGAGTGAGAACAGGGGGCGAGGCGGGGAGCTGTTTTTT. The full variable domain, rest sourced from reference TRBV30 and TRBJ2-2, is SQTIHQWPATLVQPVGSPLSLECTVEGTSNPNLYWYRQAAGRGLQLLFYSVGIGQISSEVPQNLSASRPQDRQFILSSKKLLLSDSGFYLCAWSENRGRGGELFFGEGSRLTVL.

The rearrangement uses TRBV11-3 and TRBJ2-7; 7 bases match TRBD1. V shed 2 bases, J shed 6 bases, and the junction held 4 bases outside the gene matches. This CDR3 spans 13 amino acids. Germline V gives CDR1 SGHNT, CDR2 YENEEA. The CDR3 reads CASSLTTGAEQYF. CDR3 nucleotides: TGTGCCAGCAGCTTAACCACAGGGGCCGAGCAGTACTTC.

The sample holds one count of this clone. CDR3 region: CASSIAGVYGYTF. Written as DNA, the CDR3 is TGTGCCAGTAGTATAGCGGGTGTCTATGGCTACACCTTC. This chain links TRBV19 with TRBJ1-2; D is unresolved. In germline, CDR1 is LNHDA, CDR2 SQIVND (reference sequence). The length of the CDR3 is 13 residues. V was shortened by 1 base and J by 4 bases, with 7 bases between the two germline ends.

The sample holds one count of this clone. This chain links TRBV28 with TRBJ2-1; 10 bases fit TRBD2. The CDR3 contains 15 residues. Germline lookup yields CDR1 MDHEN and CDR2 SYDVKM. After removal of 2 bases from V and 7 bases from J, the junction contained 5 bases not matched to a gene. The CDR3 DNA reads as TGTGCCAGCAGTTTACGGGCTAGCGGGAGTAATGAGCAGTTCTTC. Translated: CASSLRASGSNEQFF.

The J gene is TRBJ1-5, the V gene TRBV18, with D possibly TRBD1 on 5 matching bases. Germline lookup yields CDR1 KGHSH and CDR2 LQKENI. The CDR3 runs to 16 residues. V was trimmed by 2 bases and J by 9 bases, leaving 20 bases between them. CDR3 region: CASSPIGGTLRWPQHF. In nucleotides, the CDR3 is TGTGCCAGCTCACCAATCGGCGGGACTCTAAGGTGGCCCCAGCATTTT.

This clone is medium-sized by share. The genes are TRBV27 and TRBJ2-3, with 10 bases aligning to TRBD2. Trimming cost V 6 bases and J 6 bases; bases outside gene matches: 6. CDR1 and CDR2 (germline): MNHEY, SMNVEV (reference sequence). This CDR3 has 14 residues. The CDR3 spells CASSQREGRDTQYF. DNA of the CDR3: TGTGCCAGCAGCCAGCGGGAGGGTCGGGATACGCAGTATTTT.

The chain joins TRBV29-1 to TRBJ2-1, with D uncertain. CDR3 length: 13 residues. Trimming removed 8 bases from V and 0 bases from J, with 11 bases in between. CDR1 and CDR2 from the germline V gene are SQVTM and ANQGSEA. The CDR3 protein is CSSRLFSYNEQFF. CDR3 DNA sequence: TGCAGCTCTAGACTGTTCTCCTACAATGAGCAGTTCTTC.

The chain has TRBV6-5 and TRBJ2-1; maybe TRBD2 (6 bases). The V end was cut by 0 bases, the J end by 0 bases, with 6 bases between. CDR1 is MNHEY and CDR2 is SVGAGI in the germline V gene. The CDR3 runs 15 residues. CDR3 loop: CASSYSGGSYNEQFF. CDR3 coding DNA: TGTGCCAGCAGTTACTCGGGGGGCTCCTACAATGAGCAGTTCTTC.

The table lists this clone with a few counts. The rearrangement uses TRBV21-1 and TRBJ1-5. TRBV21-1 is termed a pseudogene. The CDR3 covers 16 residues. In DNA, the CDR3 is TGTGCCAGCAGCAATGAGGGCGAGGATAGCAATCAGCCCCAGCATTTT. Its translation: CASSNEGEDSNQPQHF.

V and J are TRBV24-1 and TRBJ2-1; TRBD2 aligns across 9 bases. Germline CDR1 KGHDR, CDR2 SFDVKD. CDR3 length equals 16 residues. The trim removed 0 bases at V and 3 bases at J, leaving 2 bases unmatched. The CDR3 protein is CATSDLVSGGYNEQFF. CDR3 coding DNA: TGTGCCACCAGTGATTTGGTTAGCGGGGGCTACAATGAGCAGTTCTTC.

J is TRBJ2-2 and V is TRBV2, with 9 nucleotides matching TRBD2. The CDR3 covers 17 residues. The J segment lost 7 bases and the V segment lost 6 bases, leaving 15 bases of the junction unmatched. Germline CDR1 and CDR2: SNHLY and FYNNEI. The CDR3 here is CASRFRTSVEGGGELFF. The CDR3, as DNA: TGTGCCAGCAGATTCCGGACTAGCGTCGAGGGGGGCGGGGAGCTGTTTTTT.

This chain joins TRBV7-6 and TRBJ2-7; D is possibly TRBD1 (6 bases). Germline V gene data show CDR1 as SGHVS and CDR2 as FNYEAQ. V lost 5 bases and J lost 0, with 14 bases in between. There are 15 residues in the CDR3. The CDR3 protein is CASSPRQVSSYEQYF. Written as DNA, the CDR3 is TGTGCCAGCAGCCCCCGACAGGTTAGCTCCTACGAGCAGTACTTC.

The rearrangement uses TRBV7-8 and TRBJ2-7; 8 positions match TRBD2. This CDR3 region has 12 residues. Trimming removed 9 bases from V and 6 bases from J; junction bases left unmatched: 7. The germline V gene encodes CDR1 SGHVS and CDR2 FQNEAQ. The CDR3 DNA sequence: TGTGCCAGTACGGGGGGGCTTGGCGAGCAGTACTTC. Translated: CASTGGLGEQYF.

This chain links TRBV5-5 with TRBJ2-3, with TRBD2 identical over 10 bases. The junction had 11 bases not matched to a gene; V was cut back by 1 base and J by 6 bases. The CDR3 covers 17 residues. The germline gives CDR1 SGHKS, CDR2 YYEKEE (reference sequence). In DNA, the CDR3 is TGTGCCAGCAGCTTGTTCCTAGCGGGGGCCCCCAGGGATACGCAGTATTTT. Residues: CASSLFLAGAPRDTQYF.

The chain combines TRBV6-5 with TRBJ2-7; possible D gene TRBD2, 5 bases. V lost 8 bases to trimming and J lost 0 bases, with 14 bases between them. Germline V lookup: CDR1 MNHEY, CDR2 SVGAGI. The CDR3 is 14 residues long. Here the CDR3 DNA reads TGTGCCAGCGCAGGACTCAGGAGCTCCTACGAGCAGTACTTC. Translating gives CASAGLRSSYEQYF.

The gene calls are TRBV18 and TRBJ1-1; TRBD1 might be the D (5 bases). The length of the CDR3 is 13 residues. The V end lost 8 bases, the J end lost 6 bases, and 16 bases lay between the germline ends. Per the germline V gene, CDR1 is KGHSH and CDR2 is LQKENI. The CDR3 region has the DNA TGTGCCAGCAGAGGGACTCAAACAGCTGAAGCTTTCTTT. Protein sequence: CASRGTQTAEAFF. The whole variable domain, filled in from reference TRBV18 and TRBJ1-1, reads NAGVMQNPRHLVRRRGQEARLRCSPMKGHSHVYWYRQLPEEGLKFMVYLQKENIIDESGMPKERFSAEFPKEGPSILRIQQVVRGDSAAYFCASRGTQTAEAFFGQGTRLTVV.

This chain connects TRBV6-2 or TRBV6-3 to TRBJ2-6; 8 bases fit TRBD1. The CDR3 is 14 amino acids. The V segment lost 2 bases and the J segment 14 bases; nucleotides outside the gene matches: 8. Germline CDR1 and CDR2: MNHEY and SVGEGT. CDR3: CASSYRTGLNLLTF. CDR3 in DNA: TGTGCCAGCAGTTACCGGACAGGGTTGAATCTCCTGACTTTC.

The chain's CDR3 is CASSLQGYEQYF. For the CDR3, the DNA is TGTGCCAGCAGCCTACAGGGGTACGAGCAGTACTTC. The chain employs TRBV14 and TRBJ2-7, with 7 bases that match TRBD1. Per germline, CDR1 SGHDN and CDR2 FVKESK. The CDR3 has 12 amino acids. V trimming: 4 bases; J trimming: 4 bases; junction bases outside the gene matches: 1.

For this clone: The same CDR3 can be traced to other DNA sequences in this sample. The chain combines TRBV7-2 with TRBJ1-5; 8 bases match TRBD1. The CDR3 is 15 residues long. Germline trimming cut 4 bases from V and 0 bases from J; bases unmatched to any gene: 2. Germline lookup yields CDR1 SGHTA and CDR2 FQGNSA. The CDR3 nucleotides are TGTGCCAGCAGCTCTGGACAGGGTAGCAATCAGCCCCAGCATTTT. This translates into CASSSGQGSNQPQHF.

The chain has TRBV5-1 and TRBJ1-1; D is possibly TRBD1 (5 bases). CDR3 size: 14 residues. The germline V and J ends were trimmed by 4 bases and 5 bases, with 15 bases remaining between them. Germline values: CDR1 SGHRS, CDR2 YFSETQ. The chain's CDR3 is CASSPGGGDTEAFF. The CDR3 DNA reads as TGCGCCAGCAGCCCGGGAGGAGGGGATACTGAAGCTTTCTTT.

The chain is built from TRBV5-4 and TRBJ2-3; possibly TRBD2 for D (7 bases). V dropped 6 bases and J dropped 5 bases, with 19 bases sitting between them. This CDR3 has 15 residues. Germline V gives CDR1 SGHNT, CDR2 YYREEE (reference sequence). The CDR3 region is CASTLGGPGIDTQYF. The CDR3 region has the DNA TGTGCCAGCACTCTCGGGGGGCCCGGAATAGATACGCAGTATTTT.

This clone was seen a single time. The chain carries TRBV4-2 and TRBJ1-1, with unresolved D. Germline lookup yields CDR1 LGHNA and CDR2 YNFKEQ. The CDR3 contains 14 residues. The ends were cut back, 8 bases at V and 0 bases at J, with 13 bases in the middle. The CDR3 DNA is TGTGCCAGCTCTTCGCCGGGGATGAACACTGAAGCTTTCTTT. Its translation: CASSSPGMNTEAFF.